The clone carrying this T cell receptor beta chain came up a few times. These data belong to a study of T cell responses to AZD1222 COVID-19 vaccine. Generated by immunoSEQ multiplex PCR, the TCRdb table keeps only in-frame clones and is missing some. Of 150,000 to 200,000 clones listed, around 87% were seen once; the top ten hold approximately 2.7%. CDR1 and CDR2 from the germline V gene are SGHAT and FQNNGV. This CDR3 is built from 16 residues. V gave up 5 bases and J gave up 5 bases; unmatched junction bases: 14. The sample in question was peripheral blood, obtained on day 0 of MenACWY control vaccination. This chain joins TRBV11-2 and TRBJ2-7; 8 bases map to TRBD1. The TCR originated in an adult in good health. Here the CDR3 DNA reads TGTGCCAGCAGCCAATCCCGGACAGGGTACCCCCACGAGCAGTACTTC. Its protein is CASSQSRTGYPHEQYF.